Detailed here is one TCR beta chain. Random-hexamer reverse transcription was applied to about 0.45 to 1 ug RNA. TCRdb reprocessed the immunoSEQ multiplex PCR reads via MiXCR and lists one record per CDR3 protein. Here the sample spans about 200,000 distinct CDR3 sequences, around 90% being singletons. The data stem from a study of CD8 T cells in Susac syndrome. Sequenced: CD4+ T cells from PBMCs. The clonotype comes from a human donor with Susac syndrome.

The CDR3 DNA reads as TGTGCCATCAGTGAAACCGGGACTAGCGGTTATACGCAGTATTTT. As protein: CAISETGTSGYTQYF. J is TRBJ2-3 and V is TRBV10-3; 11 nucleotides line up with TRBD2. CDR3 length: 15 residues. From germline, CDR1 is ENHRY and CDR2 SYGVKD. V trimming: 3 bases; J trimming: 7 bases; junction bases outside the gene matches: 6.